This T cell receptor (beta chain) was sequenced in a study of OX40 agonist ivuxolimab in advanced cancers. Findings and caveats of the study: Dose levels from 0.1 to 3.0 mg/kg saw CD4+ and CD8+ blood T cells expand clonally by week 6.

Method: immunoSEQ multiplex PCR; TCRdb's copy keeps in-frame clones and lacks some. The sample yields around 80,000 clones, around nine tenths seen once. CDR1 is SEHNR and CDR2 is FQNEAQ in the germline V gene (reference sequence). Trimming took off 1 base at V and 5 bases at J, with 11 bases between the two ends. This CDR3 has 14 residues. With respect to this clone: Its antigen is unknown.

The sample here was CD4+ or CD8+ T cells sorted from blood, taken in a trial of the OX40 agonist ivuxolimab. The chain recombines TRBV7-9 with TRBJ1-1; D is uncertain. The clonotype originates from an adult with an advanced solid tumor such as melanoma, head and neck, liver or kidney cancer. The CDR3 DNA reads TGTGCCAGCAGCTTAGGTGGCGGGCCGACTGAAGCTTTCTTT. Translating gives CASSLGGGPTEAFF.